One and the same sample provided the 15 T cell receptor beta chains below, sequenced in a study of CD8 T cells in Susac syndrome. With random hexamers, reverse transcription was performed on about 0.5 to 1 ug of RNA. TCRdb ran MiXCR on the immunoSEQ multiplex PCR reads and lists one entry per CDR3 protein. The repertoire consists of about 240,000 distinct CDR3 sequences, with 90% to 96% occurring once and the leading ten covering approximately 0.094%. Sequencing input: CD4+ T cells from PBMCs. Receptor source: a human donor with Susac syndrome.

This clonotype occurred once. V gene TRBV10-2 combines with J gene TRBJ2-3, with D unclear. Between the trimmed V and J ends, which lost 7 bases and 0 bases, there was a span of 8 bases. Germline V gene lookup returns CDR1 WSHSY and CDR2 SAAADI. The length of the CDR3 is 13 residues. This CDR3 is CASTGDSTDTQYF. The CDR3 nucleotides read TGCGCCAGCACGGGCGACAGCACAGATACGCAGTATTTT.

V usage is TRBV30 and J usage is TRBJ2-3, with TRBD2 matching 12 bases. The CDR3 covers 15 residues. Germline-derived CDR1 and CDR2 are GTSNPN and SVGIG (reference sequence). V shed 2 bases and J 5 bases; nucleotides not matched to a gene: 5. CDR3 region: CAWSIPSGRVDTQYF. In DNA form, the CDR3 reads TGTGCCTGGAGTATCCCTAGCGGGAGGGTAGATACGCAGTATTTT.

The V and J genes are TRBV30 and TRBJ2-7; D not resolved. The V gene's germline CDR1 is GTSNPN and CDR2 SVGIG (reference sequence). The CDR3 is 12 amino acids. Trimming pared 2 bases from V and 9 bases from J, leaving 14 bases between. The CDR3 loop is CAWSPYQPGQYF. CDR3 bases: TGTGCCTGGAGTCCTTACCAGCCTGGGCAGTACTTC.

CDR3 in DNA: TGTGCCACCAGCAGAGACAGGGGTACAGATACGCAGTATTTT. Translated: CATSRDRGTDTQYF. The V and J genes are TRBV15 and TRBJ2-3, with D maybe TRBD1 (6 bases). Trimming removed 0 bases at V and 3 bases at J, with 7 bases between. Per the germline V gene, CDR1 is LNHNV and CDR2 is YYDKDF (reference sequence). The length of the CDR3 is 14 residues.

The V gene is TRBV5-1, the J gene TRBJ2-7; TRBD1 aligns across 7 bases. The CDR3 loop spans 13 amino acids. V lost 3 bases to trimming and J lost 1 base; unmatched junction nucleotides: 1. Germline CDR1 is SGHRS and CDR2 is YFSETQ. Here the CDR3 reads CASSSDRSYEQYF. DNA of the CDR3: TGCGCCAGCAGCTCGGACAGGTCCTACGAGCAGTACTTC.

The CDR3 protein is CASSPEGAFF. CDR3 nucleotides: TGTGCCAGCAGCCCTGAGGGGGCTTTCTTT. The chain recombines TRBV13 with TRBJ1-1; possible D gene TRBD1, 5 bases. V was cut by 5 bases and J by 11 bases, with 9 bases left in between. The CDR3 runs 10 residues. Germline V gives CDR1 PRHDT, CDR2 FYEKMQ (reference sequence).

This chain links TRBV3-1 with TRBJ2-2; either TRBD1 or TRBD2 may fit D (5 bases each). This CDR3 has 15 residues. Germline CDR1 and CDR2: LGHDT and YNNKEL (reference sequence). With 0 bases removed from V and 5 bases from J, the gap between germline ends came to 10 bases. The chain's CDR3 is CASSQDGAWTGELFF. The CDR3 nucleotides read TGTGCCAGCAGCCAAGACGGGGCTTGGACCGGGGAGCTGTTTTTT.

The chain is built from TRBV6-5 and TRBJ2-3; D is ambiguous. Germline V gives CDR1 MNHEY, CDR2 SVGAGI. The CDR3 sequence is 15 residues long. Trimming took off 0 bases at V and 2 bases at J, with 9 bases between the two ends. The CDR3: CASSYSKQPTDTQYF. As DNA, the CDR3 is TGTGCCAGCAGTTACTCGAAACAGCCCACAGATACGCAGTATTTT.

This sequence joins TRBV20-1 and TRBJ1-5; the match to TRBD1 covers 7 bases. Germline lookup yields CDR1 DFQATT and CDR2 SNEGSKA (reference sequence). This CDR3 spans 13 amino acids. The junction had 6 bases not matched to a gene; V was cut back by 4 bases and J by 6 bases. The CDR3 region has the DNA TGCAGTGCTACGACAGGGCCAGTTCAGCCCCAGCATTTT. Its translation is CSATTGPVQPQHF.

The chain recombines TRBV6-1 with TRBJ2-6; the D call may be TRBD1 or TRBD2 (5 bases each). Trimming removed 7 bases from V and 1 base from J, with 20 bases in between. The germline V gene encodes CDR1 MNHNS and CDR2 SASEGT. CDR3 size: 18 residues. The CDR3 DNA reads TGTGCCAGCATGATAGCAGGGACCACAGGTTCTGGGGCCAACGTCCTGACTTTC. Translated: CASMIAGTTGSGANVLTF.

The chain has TRBV5-1 and TRBJ1-1, with 7 bases fitting TRBD1. This CDR3 region has 14 residues. Germline loops: CDR1 SGHRS, CDR2 YFSETQ. The J segment lost 4 bases and the V segment lost 6 bases, leaving 9 bases of the junction unmatched. Here the CDR3 reads CASNGRGDSTEAFF. Written as DNA, the CDR3 is TGCGCCAGCAACGGAAGAGGGGACAGCACTGAAGCTTTCTTT. The full variable domain, rest sourced from reference TRBV5-1 and TRBJ1-1, is KAGVTQTPRYLIKTRGQQVTLSCSPISGHRSVSWYQQTPGQGLQFLFEYFSETQRNKGNFPGRFSGRQFSNSRSEMNVSTLELGDSALYLCASNGRGDSTEAFFGQGTRLTVV.

V is TRBV19 and J is TRBJ1-5; 8 positions match TRBD1. The CDR3 runs to 16 residues. The J segment lost 7 bases and the V segment lost 5 bases, leaving 13 bases of the junction unmatched. Germline CDR1 reads LNHDA; CDR2 reads SQIVND (reference sequence). The chain's CDR3 is CASSPSGPGGGQPQHF. In nucleotides, the CDR3 is TGTGCCAGTAGTCCCTCCGGTCCAGGGGGCGGCCAGCCCCAGCATTTT. Supplemented by reference TRBV19 and TRBJ1-5, the full variable domain reads DGGITQSPKYLFRKEGQNVTLSCEQNLNHDAMYWYRQDPGQGLRLIYYSQIVNDFQKGDIAEGYSVSREKKESFPLTVTSAQKNPTAFYLCASSPSGPGGGQPQHFGDGTRLSIL.

The CDR3 DNA follows: TGTGCCAGCTCGACCACAAGCTCCTACGAGCAGTACTTC. Protein sequence: CASSTTSSYEQYF. The chain combines TRBV18 with TRBJ2-7; D gene ambiguous. There are 13 residues in the CDR3. Trimming removed 6 bases from V and 0 bases from J, with 9 bases in between. The germline V gene has CDR1 KGHSH and CDR2 LQKENI.

The CDR3 loop reads CASSRTSGLTYEQYF. Written as DNA, the CDR3 is TGTGCCAGCAGTCGGACTAGCGGCCTTACCTACGAGCAGTACTTC. The chain joins TRBV28 to TRBJ2-7, with 10 bases aligning to TRBD2. Germline CDR1 MDHEN, CDR2 SYDVKM. The CDR3 runs 15 residues. The V gene end was trimmed by 5 bases and the J gene end by 2 bases; junction bases not matched to a gene: 6.

In its sample, this clonotype was seen once. This rearrangement joins TRBV29-1 to TRBJ2-7; 10 bases align to TRBD1. CDR1 is SQVTM, CDR2 ANQGSEA, per germline. The CDR3 has 14 residues. Trimming cost V 7 bases and J 1 base; bases outside gene matches: 7. The CDR3 coding sequence is TGCAGCGGGGGGGGACAGGGGCCTTCCTACGAGCAGTACTTC. This encodes CSGGGQGPSYEQYF.